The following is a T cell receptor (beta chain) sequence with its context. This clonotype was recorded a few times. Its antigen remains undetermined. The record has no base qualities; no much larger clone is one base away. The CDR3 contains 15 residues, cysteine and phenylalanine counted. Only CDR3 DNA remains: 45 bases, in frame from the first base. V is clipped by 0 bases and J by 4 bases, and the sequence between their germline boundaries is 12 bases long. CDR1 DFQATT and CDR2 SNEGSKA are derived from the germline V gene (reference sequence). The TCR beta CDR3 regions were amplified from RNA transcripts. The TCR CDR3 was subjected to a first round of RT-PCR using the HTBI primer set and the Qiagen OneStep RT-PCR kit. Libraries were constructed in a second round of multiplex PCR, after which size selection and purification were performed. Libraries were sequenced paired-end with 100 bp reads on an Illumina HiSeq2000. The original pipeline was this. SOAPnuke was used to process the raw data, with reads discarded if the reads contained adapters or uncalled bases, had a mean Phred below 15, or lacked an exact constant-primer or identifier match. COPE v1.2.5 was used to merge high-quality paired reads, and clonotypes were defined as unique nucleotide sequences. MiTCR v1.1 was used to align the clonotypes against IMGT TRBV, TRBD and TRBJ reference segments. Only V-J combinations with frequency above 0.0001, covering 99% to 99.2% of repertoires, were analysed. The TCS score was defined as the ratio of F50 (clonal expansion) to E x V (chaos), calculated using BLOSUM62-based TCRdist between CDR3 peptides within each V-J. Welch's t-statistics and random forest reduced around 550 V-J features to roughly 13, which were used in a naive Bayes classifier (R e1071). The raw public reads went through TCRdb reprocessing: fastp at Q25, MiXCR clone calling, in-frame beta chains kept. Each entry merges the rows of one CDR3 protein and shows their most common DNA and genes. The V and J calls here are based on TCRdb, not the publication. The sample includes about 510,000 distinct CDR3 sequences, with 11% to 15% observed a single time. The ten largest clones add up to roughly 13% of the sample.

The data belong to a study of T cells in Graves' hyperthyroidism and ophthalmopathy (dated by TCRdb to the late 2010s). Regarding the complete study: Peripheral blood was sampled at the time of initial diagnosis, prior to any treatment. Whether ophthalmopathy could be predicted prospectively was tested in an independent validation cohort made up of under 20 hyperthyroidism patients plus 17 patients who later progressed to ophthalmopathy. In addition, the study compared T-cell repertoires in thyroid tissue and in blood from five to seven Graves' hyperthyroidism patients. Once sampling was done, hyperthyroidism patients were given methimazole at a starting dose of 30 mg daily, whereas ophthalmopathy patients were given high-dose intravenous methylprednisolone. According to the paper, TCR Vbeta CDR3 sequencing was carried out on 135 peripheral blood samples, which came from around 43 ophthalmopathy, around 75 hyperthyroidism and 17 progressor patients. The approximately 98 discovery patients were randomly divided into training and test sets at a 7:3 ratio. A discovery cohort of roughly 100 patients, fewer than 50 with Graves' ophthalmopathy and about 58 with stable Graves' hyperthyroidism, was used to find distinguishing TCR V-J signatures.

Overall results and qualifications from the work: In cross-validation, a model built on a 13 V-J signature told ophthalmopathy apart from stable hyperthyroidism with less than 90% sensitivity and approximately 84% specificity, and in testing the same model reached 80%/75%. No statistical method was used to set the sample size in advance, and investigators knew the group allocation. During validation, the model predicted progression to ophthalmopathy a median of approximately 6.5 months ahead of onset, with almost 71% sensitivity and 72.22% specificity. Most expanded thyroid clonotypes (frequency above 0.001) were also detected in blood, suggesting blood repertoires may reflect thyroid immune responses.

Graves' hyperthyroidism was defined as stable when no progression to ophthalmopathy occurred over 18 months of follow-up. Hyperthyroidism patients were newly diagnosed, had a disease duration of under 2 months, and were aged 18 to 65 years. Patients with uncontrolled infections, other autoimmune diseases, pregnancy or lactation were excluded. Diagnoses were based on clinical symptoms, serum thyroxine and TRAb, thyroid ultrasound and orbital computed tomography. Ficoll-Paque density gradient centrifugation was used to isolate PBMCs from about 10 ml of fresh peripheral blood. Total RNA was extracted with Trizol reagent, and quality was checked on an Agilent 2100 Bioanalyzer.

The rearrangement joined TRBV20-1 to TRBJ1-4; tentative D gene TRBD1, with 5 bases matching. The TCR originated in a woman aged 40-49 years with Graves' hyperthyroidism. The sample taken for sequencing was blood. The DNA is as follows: TGCAGTGCTAGAGAAAGAAGGGGCCGTAATGAAAAACTGTTTTTT. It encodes CSARERRGRNEKLFF.